These T cell receptor beta chains were read from a single sample in a study of cytomegalovirus exposure and HLA in healthy donors. Profiled with immunoSEQ multiplex PCR; TCRdb holds only in-frame clones, not every one. This table holds some 42,000 clones, around half found once. The specimen was PBMCs. The receptor set was obtained from a human donor in good health. The CDR3 runs from the conserved cysteine through the conserved F or W. D genes are given only for firm matches. Clone size, where shown, is once, few, many, or a class for clones that have expanded.

>.|TRBJ1-2|TRBV7-2|few
CASSLGNRGYTF
TGTGCCAGCAGCTTAGGTAACAGGGGCTACACCTTC
>.|TRBJ2-5|TRBV18|.
CASSPRRNYQETQYF
TGTGCCAGCTCACCACGGCGGAACTACCAAGAGACCCAGTACTTC
>.|TRBJ1-5|TRBV4-1|.
CASSQDGGWWPQHF
TGCGCCAGCAGCCAAGATGGGGGGTGGTGGCCCCAGCATTTT
>.|TRBJ1-1|TRBV4-1|medium-sized
CASSPPGLLNTEAFF
TGCGCCAGCAGCCCCCCGGGACTCTTGAACACTGAAGCTTTCTTT
>.|TRBJ2-6|TRBV19|.
CASVRGAGANVLTF
TGTGCCAGTGTCAGGGGGGCTGGGGCCAACGTCCTGACTTTC
>TRBD1|TRBJ2-7|TRBV28|.
CASSETGVILSEQYF
TGTGCCAGCAGTGAGACAGGGGTTATCCTCTCCGAGCAGTACTTC
>TRBD2|TRBJ2-5|TRBV27|.
CASSSMRGGEETQYF
TGTGCCAGCAGTTCGATGCGGGGGGGCGAAGAGACCCAGTACTTC
>.|TRBJ2-5|TRBV20-1|.
CSATGSETQYF
TGCAGTGCTACAGGGTCGGAGACCCAGTACTTC
>.|TRBJ2-3|TRBV5-1|once
CASSLEQITDTQYF
TGCGCCAGCAGCTTGGAACAAATCACAGATACGCAGTATTTT
>.|TRBJ2-7|TRBV19|few
CASSTPLGQAFTYEQYF
TGTGCCAGTAGTACTCCTCTGGGGCAGGCCTTTACCTACGAGCAGTACTTC
>TRBD1|TRBJ1-1|TRBV7-2|.
CASSQGTANTEAFF
TGTGCCAGCAGCCAAGGGACAGCGAACACTGAAGCTTTCTTT
>.|TRBJ1-4|TRBV30|once
CAWSSSEKLFF
TGTGCCTGGAGTTCAAGCGAAAAACTGTTTTTT
>.|TRBJ1-2|TRBV4-3|.
CASSQHYGGYTF
TGCGCCAGCAGCCAACATTACGGTGGCTACACCTTC
>.|TRBJ1-2|TRBV4-3|.
CASSPVGSNYGYTF
TGCGCCAGCAGCCCGGTCGGGTCTAACTATGGCTACACCTTC
>TRBD2|TRBJ2-7|TRBV7-2|.
CASSLDNPGLAGEQYF
TGTGCCAGCAGCCTAGACAACCCAGGACTAGCGGGCGAGCAGTACTTC
>TRBD2|TRBJ2-7|TRBV25-1|.
CASAGTSGTVDPQYF
TGTGCCAGCGCCGGGACTAGCGGGACGGTGGATCCGCAGTACTTC
>TRBD2|TRBJ2-7|TRBV7-2|.
CASSLDGGTYEQYF
TGTGCCAGCAGCTTAGACGGGGGGACCTACGAGCAGTACTTC
>.|TRBJ1-2|TRBV4-3|.
CASSLLVGLGGNGYTF
TGCGCCAGCAGCCTCCTCGTGGGCCTAGGGGGTAATGGCTACACCTTC
>.|TRBJ1-5|TRBV19|.
CASSPPTGNQPQHF
TGTGCCAGTAGTCCCCCAACAGGGAATCAGCCCCAGCATTTT
>TRBD2|TRBJ2-7|TRBV7-2|.
CASSGTSGRQGQYF
TGTGCCAGCAGCGGGACTAGCGGGAGACAAGGGCAGTACTTC
>.|TRBJ2-7|TRBV5-1|.
CASSLVRGSYEQYF
TGCGCCAGCAGCTTGGTGCGAGGGTCCTACGAGCAGTACTTC
>TRBD2|TRBJ2-7|TRBV27|.
CASRRVGGYEQYF
TGTGCCAGCAGGCGAGTGGGGGGGTACGAGCAGTACTTC
>.|TRBJ1-5|TRBV27|.
CASSRQASTNQPQHF
TGTGCCAGCAGCAGACAGGCCAGCACCAATCAGCCCCAGCATTTT
>.|TRBJ1-2|TRBV29-1|medium-sized
CSADRGDGYTF
TGCAGCGCCGACCGGGGGGACGGCTACACCTTC
>TRBD2|TRBJ2-7|TRBV27|medium-sized
CASSHGLAGDEQYF
TGTGCCAGCAGTCACGGACTAGCGGGAGACGAGCAGTACTTC
>.|TRBJ2-3|TRBV28|.
CASSLRDINTDTQYF
TGTGCCAGCAGTCTTAGGGACATCAACACAGATACGCAGTATTTT
>.|TRBJ1-6|TRBV19|.
CASRRKVGDSPLHF
TGTGCCAGTAGAAGGAAGGTAGGAGATTCACCCCTCCACTTT
>TRBD2|TRBJ2-2|TRBV7-2|.
CASSLVGTSGPGELFF
TGTGCCAGCAGCTTAGTGGGGACTAGCGGGCCCGGGGAGCTGTTTTTT
>.|TRBJ2-7|TRBV5-1|few
CASTDTYEQYF
TGCGCCAGCACTGACACCTACGAGCAGTACTTC
>.|TRBJ1-2|TRBV6-6|.
CASSLTGLNYGYTF
TGTGCCAGCAGTTTGACAGGCCTAAACTATGGCTACACCTTC
>.|TRBJ2-2|TRBV19|.
CASSIGAANTGELFF
TGTGCCAGTAGTATTGGGGCAGCGAACACCGGGGAGCTGTTTTTT
>TRBD1|TRBJ2-7|TRBV27|.
CASTPDRPSSYEQYF
TGTGCCAGCACACCGGACAGGCCGAGCTCCTACGAGCAGTACTTC
>.|TRBJ1-1|TRBV28|.
CASSFWGGSLPEAFF
TGTGCCAGCAGTTTTTGGGGCGGGAGTCTTCCTGAAGCTTTCTTT
>TRBD1|TRBJ2-5|TRBV5-4|.
CASSLTGQGMKTQYF
TGTGCCAGCAGCTTAACGGGACAGGGGATGAAGACCCAGTACTTC
>TRBD2|TRBJ2-3|TRBV5-8|.
CASSLVVAGGPDTQYF
TGTGCCAGCAGCTTGGTGGTAGCGGGGGGGCCAGATACGCAGTATTTT
>TRBD2|TRBJ2-3|TRBV7-2|.
CASSGLLGLADTQYF
TGTGCCAGCAGTGGACTACTGGGACTAGCAGATACGCAGTATTTT
>.|TRBJ2-5|TRBV7-8|few
CASSSTEKTGRKTQYF
TGTGCCAGCAGCTCCACTGAAAAGACAGGTCGGAAGACCCAGTACTTC
>.|TRBJ2-7|TRBV27|.
CASSAGQRFSEQYF
TGTGCCAGCAGCGCGGGGCAGCGGTTCTCCGAGCAGTACTTC
>TRBD2|TRBJ2-2|TRBV30|.
CAWVPPRLAGGRTGELFF
TGTGCCTGGGTCCCTCCGCGGCTAGCGGGAGGGCGGACCGGGGAGCTGTTTTTT
>.|TRBJ1-2|TRBV4-2|.
CASSQKGMYGYTF
TGTGCCAGCAGCCAAAAGGGGATGTATGGCTACACCTTC
>TRBD1|TRBJ2-5|TRBV4-2|.
CASSQAQGQAQETQYF
TGTGCCAGCAGCCAAGCCCAGGGACAGGCCCAAGAGACCCAGTACTTC
>TRBD2|TRBJ2-3|TRBV18|.
CASHTAGGADTQYF
TGTGCCAGCCACACAGCGGGAGGGGCAGATACGCAGTATTTT
>.|TRBJ1-4|TRBV4-3|few
CASSQAQVHNEKLFF
TGCGCCAGCAGCCAAGCTCAGGTCCACAATGAAAAACTGTTTTTT
>TRBD2|TRBJ2-1|TRBV5-4|.
CASSFARGGLNEQFF
TGTGCCAGCAGCTTCGCGCGGGGGGGCCTGAATGAGCAGTTCTTC